This note documents a single TCR beta chain sequence. Authors' analysis steps: Reference gene primer amplification yielded estimated nucleated cell counts. TCRdb's table, derived via immunoSEQ multiplex PCR, lists solely in-frame clones and lacks some. V and J calls and clone size are copied from that table; D and trimming were computed from the DNA. Among tens of thousands of clones listed, roughly 80% were seen once. V was pared by 4 bases and J by 5 bases, with 3 bases of the junction left unmatched. Germline assignment: CDR1 SGHRS and CDR2 YFSETQ. The length of the CDR3 is 14 residues. The sample is drawn from a study of blood T cell repertoires in COVID-19. Study background: The study drew acute and convalescent COVID-19 samples from the United States, Italy and Spain. Sample material is recorded as cDNA or gDNA derived from T cells, B-cell-depleted T cells, or PBMCs.

This sequence was found in a human donor in a cohort sampled during active COVID-19. The rearrangement joins TRBV5-1 to TRBJ2-2, with 9 bases identical to TRBD1. The specimen sequenced was peripheral blood. The CDR3 is CASSRTGVTGELFF. The CDR3 nucleotides read TGCGCCAGCAGCAGGACAGGGGTAACCGGGGAGCTGTTTTTT.